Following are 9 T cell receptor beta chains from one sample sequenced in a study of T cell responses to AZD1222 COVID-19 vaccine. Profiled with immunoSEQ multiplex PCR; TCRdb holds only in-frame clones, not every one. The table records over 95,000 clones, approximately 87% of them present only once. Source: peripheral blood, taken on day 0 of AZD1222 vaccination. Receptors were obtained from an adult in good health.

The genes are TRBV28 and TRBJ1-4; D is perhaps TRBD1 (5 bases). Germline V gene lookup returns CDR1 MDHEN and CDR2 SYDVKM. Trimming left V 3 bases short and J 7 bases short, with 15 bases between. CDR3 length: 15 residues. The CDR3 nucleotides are TGTGCCAGCAGTTTCACCCAGGGTTGGTTTGAAAAACTGTTTTTT. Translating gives CASSFTQGWFEKLFF.

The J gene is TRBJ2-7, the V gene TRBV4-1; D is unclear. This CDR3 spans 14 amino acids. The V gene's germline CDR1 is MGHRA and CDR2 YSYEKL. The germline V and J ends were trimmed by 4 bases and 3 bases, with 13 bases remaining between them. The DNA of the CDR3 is TGCGCCAGCAGCCCCCTGGACCATCACTACGAGCAGTACTTC. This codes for CASSPLDHHYEQYF.

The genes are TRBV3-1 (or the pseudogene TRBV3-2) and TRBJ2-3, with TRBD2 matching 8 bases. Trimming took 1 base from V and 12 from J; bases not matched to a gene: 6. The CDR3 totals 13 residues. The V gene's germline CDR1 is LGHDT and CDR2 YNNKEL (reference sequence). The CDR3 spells CASSQVTGLEQYF. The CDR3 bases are TGTGCCAGCAGCCAAGTTACGGGACTAGAACAGTATTTT.

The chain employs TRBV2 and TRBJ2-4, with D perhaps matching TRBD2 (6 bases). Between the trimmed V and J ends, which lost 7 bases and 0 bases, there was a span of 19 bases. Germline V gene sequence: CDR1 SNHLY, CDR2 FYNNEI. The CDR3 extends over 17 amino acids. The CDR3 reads CASTEGGQPIAKNIQYF. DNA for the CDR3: TGTGCCAGCACCGAGGGAGGTCAGCCGATAGCCAAAAACATTCAGTACTTC.

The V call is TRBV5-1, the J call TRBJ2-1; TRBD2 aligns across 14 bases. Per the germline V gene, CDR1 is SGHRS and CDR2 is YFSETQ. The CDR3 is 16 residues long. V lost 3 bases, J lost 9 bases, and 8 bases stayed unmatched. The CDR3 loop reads CASSSGGLAGAVEQFF. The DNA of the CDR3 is TGCGCCAGCAGCTCGGGGGGACTAGCGGGAGCTGTTGAGCAGTTCTTC.

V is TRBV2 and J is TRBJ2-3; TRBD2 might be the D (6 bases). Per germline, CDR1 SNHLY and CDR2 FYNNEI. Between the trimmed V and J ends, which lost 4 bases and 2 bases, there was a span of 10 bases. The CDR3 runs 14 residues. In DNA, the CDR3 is TGTGCCAGCAGTGGACTAGTTGACACAGATACGCAGTATTTT. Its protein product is CASSGLVDTDTQYF. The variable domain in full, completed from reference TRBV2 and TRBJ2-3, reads EPEVTQTPSHQVTQMGQEVILRCVPISNHLYFYWYRQILGQKVEFLVSFYNNEISEKSEIFDDQFSVERPDGSNFTLKIRSTKLEDSAMYFCASSGLVDTDTQYFGPGTRLTVL.

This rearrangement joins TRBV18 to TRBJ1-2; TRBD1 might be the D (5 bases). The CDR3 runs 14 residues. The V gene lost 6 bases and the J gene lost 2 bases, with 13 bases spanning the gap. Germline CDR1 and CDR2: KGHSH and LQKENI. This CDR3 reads CASSQGRGNYGYTF. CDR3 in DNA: TGTGCCAGCTCTCAAGGGAGGGGAAACTATGGCTACACCTTC.

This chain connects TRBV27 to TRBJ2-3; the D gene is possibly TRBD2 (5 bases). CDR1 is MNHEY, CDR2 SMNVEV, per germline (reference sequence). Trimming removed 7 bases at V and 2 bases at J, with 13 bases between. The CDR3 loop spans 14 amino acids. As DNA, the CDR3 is TGTGCCAGCACCCCCCGGGGTTACACAGATACGCAGTATTTT. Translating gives CASTPRGYTDTQYF.

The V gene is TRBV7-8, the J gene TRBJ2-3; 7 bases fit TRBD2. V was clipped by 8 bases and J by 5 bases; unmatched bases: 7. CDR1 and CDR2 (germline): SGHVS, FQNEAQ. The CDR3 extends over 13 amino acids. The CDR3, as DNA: TGTGCCAGCGGCCCTCTAGCGGAAGATACGCAGTATTTT. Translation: CASGPLAEDTQYF.